The TCR beta chain under discussion was sequenced for a study of regulatory T cells in long-lasting Graves disease. General study points: A reduction in accuracy may have resulted from the small sample size. More public clonotypes were shared by persistent patients (under 3,000) than by new patients (about 1,000). Graves' patients with persistent disease showed TCR diversity lower than patients newly diagnosed.

About this clonotype itself: Its antigen is not known.

Germline V gene data show CDR1 as MDHEN and CDR2 as SYDVKM. Deletions cut 6 bases from V and 10 bases from J, with 10 bases between. The CDR3 sequence is 11 residues long. The time point here: persistent/refractory GD, antithyroid drugs over 5 years with positive TRAb. PBMC RNA served as the TCR library source. Arm-PCR of CDR3 regions with iRepertoire HTBI primers generated TCR beta libraries. TCRdb re-analysed the multiplex PCR reads in MiXCR, keeping a single row per CDR3 protein. The sample has a few hundred thousand distinct CDR3 sequences, roughly 24% seen once. V and J are TRBV28 and TRBJ2-1; D gene unclear. The clonotype was recovered from a woman between 35 and 50 years old with Graves disease. This material consisted of peripheral blood mononuclear cells (PBMCs), taken when the disease was refractory, from a patient treated with antithyroid drugs. CDR3 nucleotides: TGTGCCAGCAGCACCCAACGGGAGCAGTTCTTC. This gives the protein CASSTQREQFF. The full variable domain, rest sourced from reference TRBV28 and TRBJ2-1, is DVKVTQSSRYLVKRTGEKVFLECVQDMDHENMFWYRQDPGLGLRLIYFSYDVKMKEKGDIPEGYSVSREKKERFSLILESASTNQTSMYLCASSTQREQFFGPGTRLTVL.